A selection of T cell receptor beta chains follows, all from one sample in a study of PD-L1 blockade in urothelial cancer. TCRdb keeps only in-frame clones here, not all; method: immunoSEQ multiplex PCR. The data contain about 35,000 clones, around four fifths of them singletons. The material sequenced was PBMCs, taken around atezolizumab (anti-PD-L1) treatment. All receptors derive from a man in his 60s with urothelial cancer. The CDR3 runs from the conserved cysteine through the conserved F or W. D genes are given only for firm matches. The size entry is marked missing in some rows and otherwise reads once, few, many or a size class.

>.|15|TRBJ2-1|TRBD1|TRBV6-1
TGTGCCAGCAGTGAAGTGGTCGGGACAGGCGATGAGCAGTTCTTC
CASSEVVGTGDEQFF
>.|11|TRBJ2-1|TRBD1|TRBV30
TGTGCCTGGAGTGAGGGACAGGGAAAGTTCTTC
CAWSEGQGKFF
>.|19|TRBJ1-3|.|TRBV28
TGTGCCAGCAGTTTACCCCTCGAGCTACAGGGACGCTCTGGAAACACCATATATTTT
CASSLPLELQGRSGNTIYF
>.|14|TRBJ2-5|TRBD1|TRBV7-6
TGTGCCAGCAGCTGGACAGGGGGCCAAGAGACCCAGTACTTC
CASSWTGGQETQYF
>.|13|TRBJ2-1|TRBD2|TRBV7-2
TGTGCCAGCAGCTTACCCAGCGGGGGTGAGCAGTTCTTC
CASSLPSGGEQFF
>once|17|TRBJ2-5|.|TRBV5-4
TGTGCCAGCAGCTTGCCTGACGTCGCGGGGAGACAAGAGACCCAGTACTTC
CASSLPDVAGRQETQYF
>.|14|TRBJ2-2|TRBD1|TRBV28
TGTGCCAGCAGTTTCCAGGGGGCGATCAGGGAGCTGTTTTTT
CASSFQGAIRELFF
>.|14|TRBJ2-2|.|TRBV9
TGTGCCAGCAGCGACCGTACAGGGACCGGGGAGCTGTTTTTT
CASSDRTGTGELFF
>.|14|TRBJ2-7|.|TRBV27
TGTGCCAGCAGCCCGGCGGAGGGGGGGTACGAGCAGTACTTC
CASSPAEGGYEQYF
>.|14|TRBJ2-5|.|TRBV2
TGTGCCAGCAGTCTGCCGGGCGGGCTGGGGACCCAGTACTTC
CASSLPGGLGTQYF
>.|12|TRBJ2-5|.|TRBV29-1
TGCAGCGTCCAACAGGGCTGGGAGACCCAGTACTTC
CSVQQGWETQYF
>.|15|TRBJ1-2|.|TRBV9
TGTGCCAGCAGCGTATATCCAGGCGTTAACTATGGCTACACCTTC
CASSVYPGVNYGYTF
>.|14|TRBJ1-2|.|TRBV18
TGTGCCAGCTCACCAGAGGCAACTAACTATGGCTACACCTTC
CASSPEATNYGYTF
>.|15|TRBJ1-1|.|TRBV28
TGTGCCAGCAGTGAACCCGGAGGGTTGGGCACTGAAGCTTTCTTT
CASSEPGGLGTEAFF
>.|14|TRBJ1-1|.|TRBV15
TGTGCCACCAGCAGAGATTCCTCGGGGGGGGAAGCTTTCTTT
CATSRDSSGGEAFF
>medium-sized|12|TRBJ2-7|.|TRBV29-1
TGCAGCGTTCAGGCAGGGGTGGCCGAGCAGTACTTC
CSVQAGVAEQYF
>.|15|TRBJ2-3|.|TRBV6-5
TGTGCCAGCAGCCGGGGAGAACCTAGCACAGATACGCAGTATTTT
CASSRGEPSTDTQYF